These T cell receptor beta chains were read from a single sample in a study of vaccination effects on CD4 cells after COVID-19. Repertoires were generated with immunoSEQ multiplex PCR, while TCRdb's copy carries only in-frame clones and drops some. Of tens of thousands of clones listed, 75% to 85% are singletons. Their cognate antigens are unknown. Material: CD4+ T cells from PBMCs cultured with a peptide pool, obtained before COVID-19 vaccination. These receptors originate from a human donor who had a prior SARS-CoV-2 infection. CDR3s include the opening cysteine and the closing phenylalanine or tryptophan. The D gene is left open where the match is weak. Clone size is not always given. Where it is, it says once, few, many or a class for expanded clones.

NA | TRBJ2-3 | TRBV15 | NA | CATSPGYRDTDTQYF | TGTGCCACCAGCCCGGGGTATCGAGACACAGATACGCAGTATTTT
NA | TRBJ2-3 | TRBV5-1 | NA | CASSPSTSKDTQYF | TGCGCCAGCAGCCCCTCGACTTCCAAAGATACGCAGTATTTT
NA | TRBJ1-1 | TRBV7-8 | NA | CASSLRARGGTEAFF | TGTGCCAGCAGTCTTCGAGCCAGGGGAGGTACTGAAGCTTTCTTT
NA | TRBJ2-3 | TRBV4-1 | NA | CASSQDSSSPSGTKGRTDTQYF | TGCGCCAGCAGCCAAGATTCCTCGTCCCCGTCCGGGACCAAAGGGCGCACAGATACGCAGTATTTT
NA | TRBJ2-3 | TRBV5-1 | NA | CASMMAGADTQYF | TGCGCCAGCATGATGGCAGGGGCAGATACGCAGTATTTT
NA | TRBJ2-7 | TRBV21-1 | NA | CASSFLRGGHEQYF | TGTGCCAGCAGCTTTTTAAGGGGCGGCCACGAGCAGTACTTC
NA | TRBJ1-2 | TRBV3-1/TRBV3-2 | NA | CASSQDLARVYGYTF | TGTGCCAGCAGCCAAGATCTGGCCAGGGTCTATGGCTACACCTTC
NA | TRBJ1-2 | TRBV7-9 | TRBD1 | CASSPSQGGGYTF | TGTGCCAGCAGCCCCTCCCAGGGGGGGGGCTACACCTTC
once | TRBJ2-1 | TRBV7-2 | NA | CASSYGTTSYNEQFF | TGTGCCAGCAGCTACGGGACAACCTCCTACAATGAGCAGTTCTTC
NA | TRBJ1-2 | TRBV19 | NA | CASSISPPTHYGYTF | TGTGCCAGTAGTATCAGCCCCCCCACCCACTATGGCTACACCTTC
few | TRBJ2-7 | TRBV7-6 | TRBD2 | CASSLGTGGYYEQYF | TGTGCCAGCAGCTTAGGAACGGGAGGGTACTACGAGCAGTACTTC
NA | TRBJ2-2 | TRBV11-3 | NA | CASSLAGELFF | TGTGCCAGCAGCTTAGCCGGGGAGCTGTTTTTT
NA | TRBJ2-5 | TRBV5-4 | TRBD2 | CASSKGLAGKRLETQYF | TGTGCCAGCAGCAAAGGACTAGCGGGGAAGCGTTTGGAGACCCAGTACTTC
NA | TRBJ2-5 | TRBV11-3 | TRBD2 | CASSSGTRGTQYF | TGTGCCAGCAGCTCCGGGACTAGAGGGACCCAGTACTTC
NA | TRBJ2-7 | TRBV20-1 | NA | CSASGTPGLEQYF | TGCAGTGCCAGTGGGACCCCCGGCCTCGAGCAGTACTTC
NA | TRBJ2-1 | TRBV5-1 | TRBD2 | CASSLVAGSSEQFF | TGCGCCAGCAGCTTAGTAGCGGGGTCATCTGAGCAGTTCTTC
once | TRBJ2-3 | TRBV19 | TRBD2 | CASSMNSGRAADTQYF | TGTGCCAGTAGTATGAACAGCGGGAGGGCCGCAGATACGCAGTATTTT
few | TRBJ1-6 | TRBV12-5 | NA | CASGLVIGSPLHF | TGTGCTAGTGGTTTGGTTATAGGTTCACCCCTCCACTTT
once | TRBJ2-7 | TRBV5-1 | NA | CASSFLGDPTYEQYF | TGCGCCAGCAGCTTCTTGGGGGACCCAACCTACGAGCAGTACTTC
NA | TRBJ1-1 | TRBV9 | NA | CASSVGEGPTVMNTEAFF | TGTGCCAGCAGCGTAGGTGAGGGCCCTACCGTTATGAACACTGAAGCTTTCTTT
NA | TRBJ1-1 | TRBV2 | NA | CASSEQALGYTEAFF | TGTGCCAGCAGTGAGCAGGCTTTGGGGTACACTGAAGCTTTCTTT
NA | TRBJ2-7 | TRBV9 | NA | CASSGDRSYEQYF | TGTGCCAGCAGCGGAGACCGTAGTTACGAGCAGTACTTC
NA | TRBJ1-2 | TRBV12-3/TRBV12-4 | NA | CASSLGRGGYTF | TGTGCCAGCAGTTTAGGCCGGGGCGGCTACACCTTC
NA | TRBJ2-2 | TRBV24-1 | NA | CATSDHIGRTGELFF | TGTGCCACCAGTGATCATATCGGACGCACCGGGGAGCTGTTTTTT
NA | TRBJ2-7 | TRBV28 | NA | CASSISSGTFTF | TGTGCCAGCAGTATCTCTTCCGGGACCTTCACTTTC
NA | TRBJ1-2 | TRBV7-2 | NA | CASSLAAGERGYTF | TGTGCCAGCAGCTTAGCGGCAGGGGAGAGGGGCTACACCTTC
NA | TRBJ2-3 | TRBV29-1 | TRBD1 | CSVESGQGGPDTQYF | TGCAGCGTTGAATCGGGACAGGGGGGGCCAGATACGCAGTATTTT
NA | TRBJ2-7 | TRBV18 | NA | CASSPRARGLYEQYF | TGTGCCAGCTCACCACGAGCCAGGGGCCTATACGAGCAGTACTTC
NA | TRBJ1-1 | TRBV5-6 | NA | CASSGRDKRTEAFF | TGTGCCAGCAGCGGCCGGGACAAGAGGACTGAAGCTTTCTTT
NA | TRBJ1-1 | TRBV5-4 | TRBD1 | CASSLRTGGPGYYTEAFF | TGTGCCAGCAGCTTGCGGACAGGGGGGCCGGGGTACTACACTGAAGCTTTCTTT
NA | TRBJ1-2 | TRBV6-2/TRBV6-3 | NA | CASSYLGAILEDYGYTF | TGTGCCAGCAGTTACCTAGGGGCGATCCTCGAGGACTATGGCTACACCTTC
few | TRBJ1-2 | TRBV7-2 | NA | CASSLVLRDSGAGYTF | TGTGCCAGCAGCTTAGTCCTCCGGGACTCAGGGGCTGGCTACACCTTC
few | TRBJ1-1 | TRBV11-2 | NA | CASSQGLTEAFF | TGTGCCAGCAGCCAGGGGCTCACTGAAGCTTTCTTT
NA | TRBJ1-3 | TRBV6-1 | NA | CASSETRADSGNTIYF | TGTGCCAGCAGTGAAACCAGGGCCGACTCTGGAAACACCATATATTTT
NA | TRBJ1-4 | TRBV4-1 | TRBD1 | CASSQETGTNEKLFF | TGCGCCAGCAGCCAAGAGACAGGGACTAATGAAAAACTGTTTTTT
NA | TRBJ2-3 | TRBV3-1/TRBV3-2 | NA | CASSQDLFGGDTQYF | TGTGCCAGCAGCCAAGATCTGTTTGGGGGAGATACGCAGTATTTT
NA | TRBJ2-3 | TRBV7-3 | NA | CASSLTGGTDTQYF | TGTGCCAGCAGCTTAACAGGGGGCACAGATACGCAGTATTTT
NA | TRBJ2-7 | TRBV15 | NA | CATSRDLTLRVGREQYF | TGTGCCACCAGCAGAGATCTAACACTAAGGGTGGGTCGCGAGCAGTACTTC
once | TRBJ2-3 | TRBV19 | TRBD2 | CASSGRTSPSAYTQYF | TGTGCCAGTAGTGGCCGGACTAGCCCATCCGCGTATACGCAGTATTTT
NA | TRBJ1-3 | TRBV19 | NA | CASSMVLSSGNTIYF | TGTGCCAGTAGTATGGTCCTAAGCTCTGGAAACACCATATATTTT
NA | TRBJ2-1 | TRBV28 | TRBD2 | CASRGASGSENEQFF | TGTGCCAGCAGGGGGGCTAGCGGGAGTGAGAATGAGCAGTTCTTC
NA | TRBJ2-7 | TRBV5-6 | NA | CASSLASTLQQYF | TGTGCCAGCAGCTTAGCTAGCACCCTCCAGCAGTACTTC
few | TRBJ1-6 | TRBV7-2 | NA | CASSLVPQGNSPLHF | TGTGCCAGCAGCTTAGTGCCCCAGGGAAATTCACCCCTCCACTTT
NA | TRBJ1-1 | TRBV5-4 | NA | CASSLSVGRVGTEAFF | TGTGCCAGCAGCTTGTCGGTCGGCAGGGTGGGCACTGAAGCTTTCTTT
once | TRBJ2-1 | TRBV3-1/TRBV3-2 | TRBD2 | CASSPGTSGGRNEQFF | TGTGCCAGCAGCCCAGGTACTAGCGGTGGAAGGAATGAGCAGTTCTTC
NA | TRBJ2-1 | TRBV7-8 | NA | CASSPYRVVSYNEQFF | TGTGCCAGCAGCCCGTACAGGGTGGTCTCCTACAATGAGCAGTTCTTC
NA | TRBJ2-3 | TRBV9 | NA | CASSVAGGVADTQYF | TGTGCCAGCAGCGTAGCAGGAGGGGTTGCAGATACGCAGTATTTT
NA | TRBJ1-1 | TRBV27 | NA | CASSLGRGEGGTEAFF | TGTGCCAGCAGTTTAGGCCGGGGCGAAGGGGGCACTGAAGCTTTCTTT
NA | TRBJ2-1 | TRBV11-3 | TRBD2 | CASSLDRGRQGNEQFF | TGTGCCAGCAGCTTAGATCGCGGGAGGCAAGGGAATGAGCAGTTCTTC
NA | TRBJ2-2 | TRBV6-5 | TRBD1 | CASRGTGNTGELFF | TGTGCCAGTCGGGGGACAGGGAACACCGGGGAGCTGTTTTTT
NA | TRBJ2-5 | TRBV7-2 | TRBD2 | CASKAGGPIETQYF | TGTGCCAGCAAGGCGGGAGGGCCGATCGAGACCCAGTACTTC
NA | TRBJ1-2 | TRBV7-2 | NA | CASSLEAWGAGYGYTF | TGTGCCAGCAGCTTAGAAGCGTGGGGGGCCGGCTATGGCTACACCTTC
NA | TRBJ1-2 | TRBV9 | NA | CASSPTSGQPTYTF | TGTGCCAGCAGCCCGACAAGCGGACAGCCCACCTACACCTTC
NA | TRBJ2-1 | TRBV12-3/TRBV12-4 | NA | CASSLSGSLSLFF | TGTGCCAGCAGTTTATCGGGGAGCTTGAGCCTTTTCTTC
NA | TRBJ2-2 | TRBV5-1 | NA | CASSFAGATTGELFF | TGCGCCAGCAGCTTCGCGGGGGCGACCACCGGGGAGCTGTTTTTT
NA | TRBJ2-3 | TRBV21-1 | NA | CASSTVLAGSVTDTQYF | TGTGCCAGCAGCACCGTCCTAGCGGGATCTGTTACAGATACGCAGTATTTT
NA | TRBJ2-7 | TRBV21-1 | NA | CASSPPLGLAGGGLVEQYF | TGTGCCAGCAGCCCCCCCCTGGGACTAGCGGGAGGAGGCTTGGTCGAGCAGTACTTC
few | TRBJ1-1 | TRBV7-3 | NA | CASSPNPAGRGEAFF | TGTGCCAGCAGCCCGAACCCCGCAGGGAGGGGTGAAGCTTTCTTT
NA | TRBJ2-2 | TRBV6-1 | NA | CASSESALSGNTGELFF | TGTGCCAGCAGTGAATCTGCGCTGTCAGGGAACACCGGGGAGCTGTTTTTT